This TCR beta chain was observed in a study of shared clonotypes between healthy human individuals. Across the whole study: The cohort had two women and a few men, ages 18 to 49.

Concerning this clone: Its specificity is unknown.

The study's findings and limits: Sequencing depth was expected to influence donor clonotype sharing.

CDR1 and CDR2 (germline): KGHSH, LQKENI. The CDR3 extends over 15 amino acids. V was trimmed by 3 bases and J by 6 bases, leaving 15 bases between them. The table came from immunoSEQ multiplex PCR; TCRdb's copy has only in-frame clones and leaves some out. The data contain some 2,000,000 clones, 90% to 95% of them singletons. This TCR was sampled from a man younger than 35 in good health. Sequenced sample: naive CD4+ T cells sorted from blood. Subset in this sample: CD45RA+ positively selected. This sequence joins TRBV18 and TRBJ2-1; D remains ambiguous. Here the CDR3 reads CASSPDVVTLNEQFF. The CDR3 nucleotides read TGTGCCAGCTCACCCGACGTGGTGACGCTCAATGAGCAGTTCTTC. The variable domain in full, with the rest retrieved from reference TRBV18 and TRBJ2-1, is NAGVMQNPRHLVRRRGQEARLRCSPMKGHSHVYWYRQLPEEGLKFMVYLQKENIIDESGMPKERFSAEFPKEGPSILRIQQVVRGDSAAYFCASSPDVVTLNEQFFGPGTRLTVL.